This T cell receptor beta chain derives from a study of blood T cell repertoires in COVID-19. Study context: The samples span acute and convalescent COVID-19 from the United States, Italy and Spain. T cells, B-cell-depleted T cells, or PBMCs supplied cDNA or gDNA.

Trimming left V 3 bases short and J 3 bases short, with 14 bases between. CDR3 size: 14 residues. Germline V gene sequence: CDR1 DFQATT, CDR2 SNEGSKA (reference sequence). Per the original methods: The assay estimated nucleated cells by amplifying reference gene primers. TCRdb's copy holds only in-frame clones and misses some; the assay was immunoSEQ multiplex PCR. That table is the source of V, J and clone size, and D and trimming were worked out from the DNA. The table lists about 190,000 clones, about nine tenths of them singletons. The chain links TRBV20-1 to TRBJ1-1, with D possibly being TRBD1 (5 bases). The receptor was derived from a man aged 35 to 55 with acute or convalescent COVID-19. Sequenced material: peripheral blood. CDR3 bases: TGCAGTGCTAGTAATCCTGGGGCATACACTGAAGCTTTCTTT. Protein: CSASNPGAYTEAFF.